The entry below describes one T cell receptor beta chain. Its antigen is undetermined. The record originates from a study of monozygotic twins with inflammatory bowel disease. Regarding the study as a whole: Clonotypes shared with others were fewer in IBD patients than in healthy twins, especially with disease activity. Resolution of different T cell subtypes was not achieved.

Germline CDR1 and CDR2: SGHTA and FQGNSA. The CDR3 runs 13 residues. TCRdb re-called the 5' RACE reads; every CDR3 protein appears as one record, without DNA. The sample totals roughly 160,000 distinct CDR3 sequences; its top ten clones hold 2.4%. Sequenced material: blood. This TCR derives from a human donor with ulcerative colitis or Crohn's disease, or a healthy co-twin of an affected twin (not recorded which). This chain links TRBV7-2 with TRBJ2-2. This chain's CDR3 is CASPDRAAGELFF.